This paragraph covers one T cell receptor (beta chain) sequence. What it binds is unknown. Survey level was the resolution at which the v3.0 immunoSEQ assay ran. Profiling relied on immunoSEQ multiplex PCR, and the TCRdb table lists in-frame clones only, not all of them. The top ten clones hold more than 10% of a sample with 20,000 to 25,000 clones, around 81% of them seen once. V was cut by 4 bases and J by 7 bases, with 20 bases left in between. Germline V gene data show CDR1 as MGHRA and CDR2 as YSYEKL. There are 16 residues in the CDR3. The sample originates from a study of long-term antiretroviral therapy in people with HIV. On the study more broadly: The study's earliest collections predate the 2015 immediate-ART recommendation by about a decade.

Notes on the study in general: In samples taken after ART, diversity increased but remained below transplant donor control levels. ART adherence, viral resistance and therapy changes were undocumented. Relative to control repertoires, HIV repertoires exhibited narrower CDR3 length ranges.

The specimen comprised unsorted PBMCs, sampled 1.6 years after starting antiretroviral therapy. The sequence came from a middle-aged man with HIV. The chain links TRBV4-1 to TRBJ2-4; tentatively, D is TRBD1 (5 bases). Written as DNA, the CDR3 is TGCGCCAGCAGCCCCGAACCGGGCACCCCAGGGAACATTCAGTACTTC. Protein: CASSPEPGTPGNIQYF.